Below, 29 T cell receptor beta chains from the same sample are listed, as sequenced in a study of CD8 T cell repertoires and HIV-1 epitope variants. Sequenced by immunoSEQ multiplex PCR; TCRdb stores in-frame clones only, minus some. Of more than 4,000 clones in the sample, under 75% were seen once. These TCRs' antigens remain unknown. Sequencing was carried out using cultured CD8+ T cells derived from PBMCs. These receptors were taken from a male donor with HIV.

This chain connects TRBV6-5 to TRBJ2-5, with D uncertain. The V gene lost 0 bases and the J gene lost 3 bases, with 8 bases spanning the gap. The CDR3 runs 14 residues. Germline values: CDR1 MNHEY, CDR2 SVGAGI. The CDR3 nucleotides are TGTGCCAGCAGTTACTCAGGTGTCAAAGAGACCCAGTACTTC. Translation gives CASSYSGVKETQYF.

This sequence joins TRBV18 and TRBJ2-1, with 12 positions matching TRBD2. J was trimmed by 5 bases and V by 6 bases; bases with no gene match: 5. The V gene's germline CDR1 is KGHSH and CDR2 LQKENI. This CDR3 comprises 15 residues. CDR3 DNA sequence: TGTGCCAGCTCGCTAGCGGGGGGGCCGGACAATGAGCAGTTCTTC. Translated: CASSLAGGPDNEQFF.

V and J are TRBV4-3 and TRBJ1-2, with TRBD1 as a possible D gene (5 bases). Trimming pared 4 bases from V and 5 bases from J, leaving 11 bases between. Germline V CDR1 and CDR2: LGHNA, YSLEER. The length of the CDR3 is 13 residues. Here the CDR3 DNA reads TGCGCCAGCAGCCGTACTGACAGTTATGGCTACACCTTC. Amino acids: CASSRTDSYGYTF.

J is TRBJ1-2 and V is TRBV28; 7 nucleotides agree with TRBD1. CDR1 and CDR2 from the germline V gene are MDHEN and SYDVKM. Trimming removed 5 bases from V and 6 bases from J; junction bases left unmatched: 18. CDR3 length equals 17 residues. Written as DNA, the CDR3 is TGTGCCAGCAGTCCCCGACAGGGAGGGCGTAGGGTGCATGGCTACACCTTC. Encoded protein: CASSPRQGGRRVHGYTF.

By its share, this clone is medium-sized. The chain employs TRBV28 and TRBJ1-2, with no clear D. V dropped 5 bases and J dropped 8 bases, with 12 bases sitting between them. This CDR3 contains 12 residues. CDR1 is MDHEN, CDR2 SYDVKM, per germline. The CDR3, as DNA: TGTGCCAGCAGTCTGGATCGCTGGGGCTACACCTTC. Amino acids: CASSLDRWGYTF.

This clone counts as medium-sized. This rearrangement joins TRBV6-5 to TRBJ2-6, with 8 bases aligning to TRBD1. The CDR3 is 16 amino acids. Trimming took 2 bases from V and 0 from J; bases not matched to a gene: 0. The germline CDR1 and CDR2 sequences are MNHEY and SVGAGI. For the CDR3, the DNA is TGTGCCAGCAGTTACACAGGGGGCTCTGGGGCCAACGTCCTGACTTTC. Amino acid sequence: CASSYTGGSGANVLTF.

This clone was seen just once. The chain couples TRBV7-2 to TRBJ2-3; perhaps TRBD2 as D (5 bases). The V and J ends lost 1 base and 9 bases respectively, with 8 bases between them. The CDR3 sequence is 12 residues long. CDR1 and CDR2 from the germline V gene are SGHTA and FQGNSA. CDR3 amino acids: CASSLDGETQYF. CDR3 nucleotides: TGTGCCAGCAGCTTAGACGGGGAAACGCAGTATTTT. Together with reference TRBV7-2 and TRBJ2-3, the CDR3 gives the full variable domain: GAGVSQSPSNKVTEKGKDVELRCDPISGHTALYWYRQSLGQGLEFLIYFQGNSAPDKSGLPSDRFSAERTGGSVSTLTIQRTQQEDSAVYLCASSLDGETQYFGPGTRLTVL.

The chain links TRBV27 to TRBJ1-1, with TRBD1 identical over 7 bases. The CDR3 is 13 residues long. From germline, CDR1 is MNHEY and CDR2 SMNVEV (reference sequence). Losses at the gene ends were 6 bases for V and 4 bases for J; bases not matched to a gene: 5. The CDR3 protein is CASRRTGSTEAFF. Here the CDR3 DNA reads TGTGCCAGCAGAAGGACAGGCTCCACTGAAGCTTTCTTT.

This chain uses TRBV11-2 with TRBJ2-3; no clear D gene. Germline lookup yields CDR1 SGHAT and CDR2 FQNNGV. Trimming shortened V by 2 bases and J by 3 bases, and 3 bases separated the two germline ends. The CDR3 is 12 amino acids. CDR3 DNA sequence: TGTGCCAGCAGCTTATATACAGATACGCAGTATTTT. Translation gives CASSLYTDTQYF. Full variable domain (remainder filled in from reference TRBV11-2 and TRBJ2-3): EAGVAQSPRYKIIEKRQSVAFWCNPISGHATLYWYQQILGQGPKLLIQFQNNGVVDDSQLPKDRFSAERLKGVDSTLKIQPAKLEDSAVYLCASSLYTDTQYFGPGTRLTVL.

V is TRBV7-2 and J is TRBJ2-3, with TRBD2 matching over 7 bases. J lost 6 bases, V lost 5 bases, and 8 bases had no gene match. The CDR3 is made up of 14 amino acids. Per the germline V gene, CDR1 is SGHTA and CDR2 is FQGNSA. CDR3 sequence reads: CASSPGAGYDTQYF. CDR3 coding DNA: TGTGCCAGCAGCCCCGGAGCGGGATACGATACGCAGTATTTT.

V is TRBV27 and J is TRBJ2-2; D remains unclear. Per the germline V gene, CDR1 is MNHEY and CDR2 is SMNVEV (reference sequence). CDR3 length: 12 residues. Trimming shortened V by 4 bases and J by 11 bases, and 11 bases separated the two germline ends. CDR3 residues: CASSYDGSELFF. The CDR3 region has the DNA TGTGCCAGCAGTTACGATGGAAGTGAGCTGTTTTTT.

This chain links TRBV2 with TRBJ2-2; D is possibly TRBD1 (6 bases). V was pared by 3 bases and J by 3 bases, with 14 bases between. Germline CDR1 reads SNHLY; CDR2 reads FYNNEI. CDR3 length: 16 amino acids. The CDR3 DNA follows: TGTGCCAGCAGTGAGTTTCAGGGGCAGGACACCGGGGAGCTGTTTTTT. Protein product: CASSEFQGQDTGELFF. Variable domain in full (rest from reference TRBV2 and TRBJ2-2): EPEVTQTPSHQVTQMGQEVILRCVPISNHLYFYWYRQILGQKVEFLVSFYNNEISEKSEIFDDQFSVERPDGSNFTLKIRSTKLEDSAMYFCASSEFQGQDTGELFFGEGSRLTVL.

This chain connects TRBV5-1 to TRBJ2-3; 7 bases are a match to TRBD1. Unmatched junction bases numbered 8, after V lost 0 bases and J lost 13 bases. Looked up from germline, CDR1 is SGHRS and CDR2 is YFSETQ. CDR3 length: 13 residues. DNA of the CDR3: TGCGCCAGCAGCTTGGAGGGGGCGCAGGCAAAGTATTTT. This gives the protein CASSLEGAQAKYF. Filled out from reference TRBV5-1 and TRBJ2-3, the complete variable domain reads KAGVTQTPRYLIKTRGQQVTLSCSPISGHRSVSWYQQTPGQGLQFLFEYFSETQRNKGNFPGRFSGRQFSNSRSEMNVSTLELGDSALYLCASSLEGAQAKYFGPGTRLTVL.

The chain combines TRBV7-9 with TRBJ2-5, with a weak D call TRBD2 (6 bases). Germline V gene sequence: CDR1 SEHNR, CDR2 FQNEAQ (reference sequence). Trimming took 7 bases from V and 2 from J, leaving 20 bases between them. The CDR3 spans 16 residues. The CDR3 here is CASIAAGTGVQETQYF. CDR3 nucleotides: TGTGCCAGCATCGCAGCCGGGACTGGGGTACAAGAGACCCAGTACTTC. Using reference TRBV7-9 and TRBJ2-5 for the parts outside the CDR3, the full variable domain is DTGVSQNPRHKITKRGQNVTFRCDPISEHNRLYWYRQTLGQGPEFLTYFQNEAQLEKSRLLSDRFSAERPKGSFSTLEIQRTEQGDSAMYLCASIAAGTGVQETQYFGPGTRLLVL.

This clone was picked up a small number of times. This chain joins TRBV21-1 and TRBJ1-1. TRBV21-1 is labeled a pseudogene. This CDR3 comprises 11 residues. CDR3 loop: CASSERTEAFF. The CDR3 nucleotides are TGTGCCAGCAGCGAAAGGACTGAAGCTTTCTTT.

The chain recombines TRBV4-1 with TRBJ1-2, with 10 bases identical to TRBD1. The CDR3 sequence is 16 residues long. Germline CDR1 reads MGHRA; CDR2 reads YSYEKL. The V segment lost 0 bases and the J segment 3 bases; nucleotides outside the gene matches: 4. CDR3 residues: CASSQETGGLYYGYTF. DNA for the CDR3: TGCGCCAGCAGCCAAGAGACAGGGGGCCTCTACTATGGCTACACCTTC.

The V gene is TRBV9, the J gene TRBJ2-1, with no clear D. Deletions cut 4 bases from V and 8 bases from J, with 16 bases between. The germline gives CDR1 SGDLS, CDR2 YYNGEE. CDR3 length: 14 amino acids. The DNA of the CDR3 is TGTGCCAGCAGCCTCCGCGAATCCCACCATGAGCAGTTCTTC. Its translation: CASSLRESHHEQFF.

The gene calls are TRBV7-9 and TRBJ1-1, with unresolved D. Trimming removed 5 bases from V and 0 bases from J, with 7 bases in between. CDR3 length equals 13 residues. CDR1 and CDR2 (germline): SEHNR, FQNEAQ (reference sequence). CDR3 sequence: CASSQTMNTEAFF. CDR3 nucleotides: TGTGCCAGCAGCCAGACAATGAACACTGAAGCTTTCTTT.

Judged by abundance, this clone is large (0.1 to 1%). The rearrangement uses TRBV4-3 and TRBJ1-4, with D uncertain. Germline CDR1 reads LGHNA; CDR2 reads YSLEER. The CDR3 runs to 19 residues. V was shortened by 0 bases and J by 0 bases, with 17 bases between the two germline ends. CDR3 coding DNA: TGCGCCAGCAGCCAAGATTCAACGGGGAACATTGCAACTAATGAAAAACTGTTTTTT. This encodes CASSQDSTGNIATNEKLFF.

The chain uses TRBV5-8 and TRBJ2-1, with 7 bases identical to TRBD2. From germline, CDR1 is SGHTS and CDR2 YDEGEE. The CDR3 contains 16 residues. V trimming: 4 bases; J trimming: 6 bases; junction bases outside the gene matches: 13. The CDR3 DNA reads TGTGCCAGCAGCGAGAGCCCTGGACTAGGGCTCAATGAGCAGTTCTTC. This translates into CASSESPGLGLNEQFF.

The rearrangement uses TRBV7-9 and TRBJ2-3; no clear D. CDR1 is SEHNR, CDR2 FQNEAQ, per germline (reference sequence). This CDR3 contains 13 residues. V was cut by 5 bases and J by 2 bases, with 8 bases left in between. The CDR3 sequence: CASSQLVTDTQYF. In nucleotides, the CDR3 is TGTGCCAGCAGCCAGTTGGTCACAGATACGCAGTATTTT.

The rearrangement links TRBV5-1 to TRBJ2-3, with TRBD2 matching 9 bases. CDR1 is SGHRS and CDR2 is YFSETQ in the germline V gene. V lost 4 bases and J lost 0; bases outside the gene matches: 9. The CDR3 loop spans 17 amino acids. The CDR3: CASSPGVAGASTDTQYF. As DNA, the CDR3 is TGCGCCAGCAGCCCCGGTGTAGCGGGAGCTAGCACAGATACGCAGTATTTT. Supplemented by reference TRBV5-1 and TRBJ2-3, the full variable domain reads KAGVTQTPRYLIKTRGQQVTLSCSPISGHRSVSWYQQTPGQGLQFLFEYFSETQRNKGNFPGRFSGRQFSNSRSEMNVSTLELGDSALYLCASSPGVAGASTDTQYFGPGTRLTVL.

Points on this clone: One end of the junction fails to match germline, which may point to a read error. The J gene is TRBJ2-1, the V gene TRBV7-7, with no clear D. The germline gives CDR1 SSHAT, CDR2 FNYEAQ (reference sequence). CDR3 size: 13 residues. DNA of the CDR3: TGTGCTAGCAGCTTAGAAGTTACCAATGAGCAGTTCTTC. It codes for CASSLEVTNEQFF.

The rearrangement links TRBV11-1 to TRBJ2-2; D unresolved. V was shortened by 2 bases and J by 2 bases, with 3 bases between the two germline ends. This CDR3 comprises 13 residues. CDR1 is SGHAT and CDR2 is FQDESV in the germline V gene (reference sequence). Here the CDR3 DNA reads TGTGCCAGCAGCTTAATCAACACCGGGGAGCTGTTTTTT. It is translated as CASSLINTGELFF.

The gene calls are TRBV9 and TRBJ2-1, with 9 nucleotides matching TRBD2. V lost 0 bases and J lost 4; bases outside the gene matches: 5. The CDR3 sequence is 16 residues long. The V gene's germline CDR1 is SGDLS and CDR2 YYNGEE. DNA of the CDR3: TGTGCCAGCAGCGTAGGAGCGGGGGGCCCATACAATGAGCAGTTCTTC. Translation gives CASSVGAGGPYNEQFF.

The rearrangement links TRBV9 to TRBJ1-2; D possibly corresponds to TRBD1 (6 bases). This CDR3 contains 14 residues. Germline lookup yields CDR1 SGDLS and CDR2 YYNGEE. Trimming stripped 1 base from V and 3 bases from J, with 10 bases between. The CDR3 reads CASSVIGGDYGYTF. The CDR3 nucleotides are TGTGCCAGCAGCGTAATAGGGGGTGACTATGGCTACACCTTC.

The table lists this clone with a few counts. V gene TRBV30 combines with J gene TRBJ1-1; no definite D call. CDR1 and CDR2 from the germline V gene are GTSNPN and SVGIG (reference sequence). V was clipped by 0 bases and J by 1 base, with 6 bases between them. The CDR3 is 13 amino acids. CDR3 DNA: TGTGCCTGGAGTGTACATGGGAACACTGAAGCTTTCTTT. Amino acids: CAWSVHGNTEAFF.

V usage is TRBV7-2 and J usage is TRBJ2-5; D is unresolved. Germline CDR1 and CDR2: SGHTA and FQGNSA. The V end lost 5 bases, the J end lost 5 bases, and 24 bases lay between the germline ends. This CDR3 has 17 amino acids. The CDR3 sequence is CASSPWLGSYRIETQYF. The CDR3 coding sequence is TGTGCCAGCAGCCCCTGGCTAGGCTCATATAGGATTGAGACCCAGTACTTC.

A few counts support this clone. The genes are TRBV7-2 and TRBJ2-7, with D possibly TRBD2 on 5 matching bases. Trimming left V 2 bases short and J 4 bases short, with 15 bases between. CDR3 length equals 15 residues. Germline values: CDR1 SGHTA, CDR2 FQGNSA. The CDR3 is CASSLHSGGLYEQYF. In DNA, the CDR3 is TGTGCCAGCAGCTTACACAGCGGAGGATTGTACGAGCAGTACTTC.